The T cell receptor beta chain under discussion was sequenced for a study of cytomegalovirus exposure and HLA in healthy donors listed by TCRdb under 2017. General notes on the study: An earlier analysis of roughly 500 of the donors reported about 280 Gb of sequence data and 95 million to 120 million unique TCR beta sequences obtained from 150 million to 200 million T cells. Donor age, sex, ethnicity and CMV serostatus were compiled together with the repertoire data. The later analysis used no new phenotypic data to find candidate immune exposures, relying instead on TCR beta sequences and their occurrence across donors. Among the roughly 410 genotyped donors, about 83% belonged to the genetic ancestry cluster associated with self-reported Caucasian donors. Typing coverage differed by locus: A, B, C, DRB1 and DQB1 were typed in roughly 620-630 donors, DQA1 in roughly 510, DPA1 in approximately 600, and DPB1 in just under 490. A later analysis re-analyzed previously published TCR beta repertoires from 550 to 700 donors and added high-resolution HLA genotyping to study TCR occurrence patterns. Because of strong linkage in the cohort, a handful of DR-DQ haplotypes were treated as single units for association and clustering. The study combined high-throughput TCR immunosequencing, statistical association of individual TCRs with disease status, and machine learning to predict cytomegalovirus infection status. Both class I and class II loci were covered by HLA typing, at four-digit resolution. Approximately 330 gigabases of sequencing data and 70 million to 95 million unique TCR sequences made up an early release that covered under 750 HLA-typed donors. A later genetic analysis used genome-wide SNP genotypes for about 55% of the 666 donors, treating that subset as a discovery cohort. Besides the first cohort of 666 subjects, a separate validation cohort made up of 95 to 150 different subjects was used. The study used immunosequencing to profile the T cell repertoires of some 600 subjects and linked those repertoires to cytomegalovirus serostatus. An earlier analysis of 587 of the donors used high-throughput TCR beta sequencing to judge whether each TCR beta V gene segment behaved as functional or pseudogenic. The aim of the study was to test whether cataloging public T cell receptors could identify signatures of past pathogen exposure. Across around 400 genotyped donors of the cohort, an average of roughly 250,000 unique TCR beta nucleotide sequences per donor were sequenced, and around 19% of those sequences were non-productive. All discovery cohort repertoires had been generated using a single sequencing platform.

Concerning this clone itself: This receptor's antigen is unknown. Per-base qualities were not stored, and no clone one base away is much larger.

The library was obtained by the immunoSEQ multiplex PCR assay. A mixture of 60 forward primers for TCR Vbeta segments and 13 reverse primers for TCR Jbeta segments was used in the multiplex PCR. The CDR3 region of rearranged TCR beta genes was amplified from genomic DNA with a multiplex PCR assay. On the Illumina HiSeq System, the amplified TCR beta libraries were sequenced as 87-base-pair reads. Per the original workflow: A later analysis counted tens of millions of unique TCR beta chains across the roughly 700 repertoires, and roughly 10 million of these chains were shared by at least two donors. Raw reads were error-corrected and collapsed into unique sequences by a nearest-neighbor algorithm in which closely related sequences were merged to remove PCR and sequencing errors. CDR3 sequences were aligned to IMGT reference sequences to assign V, D and J gene segments. Each retained sequence needed at least a six-nucleotide match to both a V gene segment and a J gene segment. A rearrangement was called productive if the CDR3 had no stop codons and remained in frame with V and J, and every other rearrangement was called non-productive. CDR3 was defined according to IMGT convention as the region running from the second conserved V-encoded cysteine to the conserved J-encoded phenylalanine. Sequences without an unambiguous match to a single V gene segment were excluded from the earlier analysis of 450 to 750 of the donors. An earlier analysis of a few hundred of the donors called V segments functional above 56.7% productive rearrangements and segregating when the between-donor standard deviation exceeded 5%. A statistical classification framework was developed to diagnose cytomegalovirus status using the catalog of TCR beta chain sequences. In a later analysis, TCR nucleotide sequences were compared against IMGT/GENE-DB human TR gene sequences so that V and J genes could be assigned. A later analysis assigned CDR3 sequences and most-parsimonious VDJ recombination scenarios with the TCRdist pipeline. In a later analysis, every TCR beta chain was defined by the combination of its CDR3 amino acid sequence and its V-gene family, and reads without a unique V-gene family were dropped. To address suspected cross-contamination and a sequencing artifact, a later analysis removed 592 highly shared, low-generation-probability nucleotide sequences. In a later analysis, a clonal expansion index was calculated for each public chain from normalized within-repertoire ranks of inferred template counts. In a later analysis, generation probabilities were computed using a VDJ recombination model fitted to out-of-frame rearrangements, and the results were checked against IGoR. In a later analysis, TCR-TCR, TCR-HLA and TCR-CMV co-occurrence was scored with hypergeometric tests, and a repertoire-size bias correction was applied to TCR pairs. To estimate false discovery rates, a later analysis permuted the HLA or CMV assignments 20 times. A later analysis grouped co-occurring TCRs with DBSCAN, adding TCRdist sequence similarity when clustering within HLA-allele-positive subsets. For co-occurrence clustering, repertoires with fewer than 30,000 or more than 120,000 public chains were excluded, along with four to six repertoires with anomalous nucleotide sharing. The source is immuneACCESS, and TCRdb retained only in-frame sequences with V and J called. Part of the clones is not carried over; for the studies checked, unresolved V genes explain less than half of this, and the remainder is unexplained. D and trimming were read from the DNA, whereas the V and J calls and clone size are those reported in that table. The sample records approximately 120,000 clones, about 76% of which are singletons. The top ten clonotypes cover roughly 2% of the sample.

The cohort consisted of 600 or so healthy bone marrow donors. Cohort members were all nominally healthy when sampled, although unrecorded immune exposures were likely present. The donor tested CMV seronegative and was one of the 352 seronegative cohort members. A peripheral blood sample was collected from each donor, and TCR beta sequencing was performed on peripheral blood mononuclear cells. Genomic DNA was extracted from the blood cell samples with the Qiagen DNeasy Blood Extraction Kit. General study outcomes and caveats: Presence/absence analyses assumed roughly uniform sequencing depth across donors, an assumption that may not hold. In a later analysis, some 18,000 TCR beta sequences were associated with specific HLA alleles at a false discovery rate of 0.05. According to a later analysis, most CMV-associated TCR beta chains appeared to be HLA-restricted, and the HLA associations seemed to be driven largely by CMV exposure. The classifier was reported to diagnose cytomegalovirus status with high specificity and sensitivity in both the original cohort and the validation cohort. In a later analysis, the rate of TCR association differed among HLA loci, with DRB1 alleles having the most associated TCRs and HLA-C alleles having the fewest. A few of the identified cytomegalovirus-associated TCR beta chains were confirmed in vitro to be specific for cytomegalovirus antigens. A further reported finding was that TCR beta sequences accurately predicted the HLA-A and HLA-B alleles for most subjects in the first cohort. When HLA alleles, especially DR and DQ, strongly co-occurred, TCR associations were difficult to assign to individual alleles. The only immune exposure information available for the cohort was CMV serostatus. In the study, roughly 160 TCR beta chains were listed as associated with cytomegalovirus. Across donors, most TCR sequences were observed very rarely, whereas some public TCRs were present in many individuals. A cluster of highly shared sequence variants was judged likely to be a technical artifact of the sequencing pipeline. The cohort was sequenced for TCR beta chains only, and without alpha or paired-chain data the features that could be detected were limited. Correlated functional status among segregating V segments might be attributable to linkage disequilibrium, but an unknown experimental factor could not be ruled out. In a later analysis, HLA-associated TCR beta chains showed more clonal expansion and lower generation probabilities than non-associated chains that were equally common. In a later genetic analysis, fewer N-insertions in productive TCRs were reported among donors in an Asian-associated ancestry cluster than the roughly 710-donor mean. The 87-base-pair reads could not distinguish some IMGT-functional V segments, including TRBV6-2 and TRBV6-3, so those segments were excluded. In a later genetic analysis, a missense DCLRE1C variant was associated with V-gene and J-gene trimming of TCR beta chains, and the association was replicated in an independent cohort. Because HLA typing was missing for some donors at each locus, association tests included only the typed subset. According to a later analysis, parvovirus B19, influenza, CMV and Epstein-Barr virus appeared linked to several top co-occurrence clusters. Because counts were too low, under 20 rarely observed V segments, including chromosome 9 orphons, were left out of the earlier analysis of 500 to 650 of the donors. The authors suggested that the approach could potentially be extended to other disease states and immunological phenotypes. Broadly in line with IMGT annotations, most TCR beta V segments showed up in productive rearrangements about 87% or about 30% of the time in an earlier analysis of around 600 of the donors.

According to the germline V gene, CDR1 reads SGHRS and CDR2 reads YFSETQ. Counted from cysteine to phenylalanine, this CDR3 has 16 amino acids. The retained sequence is limited to the CDR3, 48 bases, with the frame set at the first base. Trimming accounts for 0 bases at V and 9 bases at J, while the number of junction bases matched to no gene is 9. Sequenced: PBMCs. The V gene is TRBV5-1 and the J gene is TRBJ2-2; TRBD1 matches 9 bases in the middle. This sequence originates from a woman between 25 and 40 years old in good health and CMV-seronegative. For the CDR3, the sequence is CASSLVTGGSIRELFF. The nucleotide sequence is TGCGCCAGCAGCTTGGTTACAGGGGGCTCGATCAGGGAGCTGTTTTTT. Beyond the CDR3, the reference TRBV5-1 and TRBJ2-2 genes provide the residues; the full variable domain reads: KAGVTQTPRYLIKTRGQQVTLSCSPISGHRSVSWYQQTPGQGLQFLFEYFSETQRNKGNFPGRFSGRQFSNSRSEMNVSTLELGDSALYLCASSLVTGGSIRELFFGEGSRLTVL.